This T cell receptor (beta chain) was identified during a study of beta chain features in type 1 diabetes. Overall study findings and caveats: All four CD4+ subsets of Type 1 diabetes patients contained TCRB CDR3s that were moderately but significantly shorter.

In regard to this clone: Its specificity is unknown.

The CDR3 is 16 amino acids. The V gene's germline CDR1 is SGDLS and CDR2 YYNGEE. V lost 3 bases and J 6 bases, leaving 18 bases between the germline ends. The investigators reverse transcribed all of the isolated RNA, so they sequenced expressed TCRB transcripts. The assay was immunoSEQ multiplex PCR, and TCRdb's table has in-frame clones only and misses some. The sample records 400,000 to 500,000 clones, roughly 13% being singletons. The origin of this receptor is a man younger than 40 in good health. The sample taken for sequencing was naive CD4+ T cells from blood. The chain employs TRBV9 and TRBJ2-2; D is unresolved. This CDR3 is CASSGQGNPLAGELFF. The CDR3 nucleotides are TGTGCCAGCAGCGGCCAAGGAAACCCCTTGGCCGGGGAGCTGTTTTTT.